The 27 T cell receptor beta chains below come from one sample, sequenced in a study of metastatic and nonmetastatic thyroid tumors (dated by TCRdb to the early 2020s). Library generation was performed with PCR. The listed sequencing device is Illumina HiSeq 4000. The public reads were quality trimmed at Q25 with fastp and then assembled into clones with MiXCR by TCRdb, keeping productive beta chains. This sample comprises 25,000 to 30,000 clones, roughly 17% of them detected only once. 4.7% of the sample is held by the ten biggest clonotypes. No patient had received any treatment before thyroid surgery. The sample was blood. The receptors derive from a female donor with papillary thyroid cancer or a benign thyroid nodule (not recorded which). Some clones in this sample may be carry-over from other donors' samples.

This clone was seen many times. This chain uses TRBV6-6 with TRBJ2-5; D call uncertain. The CDR3 has 13 residues. Germline V gives CDR1 MNHNY, CDR2 SVGAGI (reference sequence). Trimming took off 2 bases at V and 5 bases at J, with 9 bases between the two ends. CDR3 sequence (DNA): TGTGCCAGCAGTTACGTAGCACGGGAGACCCAGTACTTC. Translated: CASSYVARETQYF.

This clone was found many times. The V and J genes are TRBV3-1 and TRBJ1-2, with 8 bases that match TRBD1. Trimming at V came to 2 bases and at J to 6 bases, leaving 2 bases not matched to a gene. CDR1 LGHDT and CDR2 YNNKEL come from the germline V gene (reference sequence). The CDR3 runs to 13 residues. The CDR3: CASSQWTGNGYTF. CDR3 DNA: TGTGCCAGCAGCCAATGGACAGGGAATGGCTACACCTTC.

The V gene is TRBV5-5, the J gene TRBJ2-7, with a possible D match to TRBD2 (7 bases). The V and J ends lost 4 bases and 5 bases respectively, with 19 bases between them. The germline V gene has CDR1 SGHKS and CDR2 YYEKEE (reference sequence). The CDR3 has 15 residues. The CDR3 sequence is CASSPPRGGGHEQYF. As DNA, the CDR3 is TGTGCCAGCAGCCCCCCTAGGGGGGGGGGACACGAGCAGTACTTC.

This clone was seen repeatedly, ten times or more. The rearrangement links TRBV5-1 to TRBJ1-2, with 12 bases identical to TRBD1. V was pared by 4 bases and J by 13 bases, with 20 bases of the junction left unmatched. Germline V gives CDR1 SGHRS, CDR2 YFSETQ. The CDR3 length is 17 residues. CDR3 residues: CASSVGQTGTGGSWGTF. CDR3 nucleotides: TGCGCCAGCAGCGTTGGGCAGACCGGGACAGGGGGCTCTTGGGGCACCTTC.

This chain links TRBV20-1 with TRBJ2-7, with D perhaps being TRBD1 or TRBD2 (5 bases each). The V end lost 5 bases, the J end lost 3 bases, and 8 bases lay between the germline ends. The CDR3 length is 11 residues. Germline lookup yields CDR1 DFQATT and CDR2 SNEGSKA (reference sequence). CDR3 nucleotides: TGCAGTGCTGAGGGGCGCTACGAGCAGTACTTC. Residues: CSAEGRYEQYF.

This clone was detected many times. The V call is TRBV28, the J call TRBJ1-3, with D hard to call. V gave up 5 bases and J gave up 0 bases, with 17 bases separating them. Per the germline V gene, CDR1 is MDHEN and CDR2 is SYDVKM. The CDR3 extends over 17 amino acids. CDR3 in DNA: TGTGCCAGCAGTACCCTTTTATTCACAGTCTCTGGAAACACCATATATTTT. Its translation is CASSTLLFTVSGNTIYF.

This clone is medium-sized. The chain has TRBV27 and TRBJ1-1; the D is unclear. V lost 4 bases to trimming and J lost 1 base, with 7 bases between them. The CDR3 is 13 residues long. Germline lookup yields CDR1 MNHEY and CDR2 SMNVEV (reference sequence). The DNA for the CDR3 is TGTGCCAGCAGTTCATTCAGGAACACTGAAGCTTTCTTT. It translates to CASSSFRNTEAFF.

V usage is TRBV3-1 and J usage is TRBJ1-1; D unclear. Per the germline V gene, CDR1 is LGHDT and CDR2 is YNNKEL (reference sequence). This CDR3 contains 13 residues. Trimming pared 1 base from V and 11 bases from J, leaving 14 bases between. The CDR3 DNA is TGTGCCAGCAGCCAAGGGCGGCTGCTTAGGGCTTTCTTT. Translated: CASSQGRLLRAFF.

This clone has at least ten counts. The chain combines TRBV3-1 with TRBJ1-6; D is ambiguous. V gave up 3 bases and J gave up 7 bases, with 1 base separating them. Germline values: CDR1 LGHDT, CDR2 YNNKEL (reference sequence). The CDR3 is 11 amino acids. CDR3 region: CASSQNSPLHF. The CDR3 DNA reads TGTGCCAGCAGCCAGAATTCACCCCTCCACTTT.

This clone is deemed medium-sized (0.01 to 0.1%). The CDR3, as DNA: TGTGCCAGCAGAGTTAACAGGGGCGACAATGAGCAGTTCTTC. It encodes CASRVNRGDNEQFF. V and J are TRBV2 and TRBJ2-1; 7 positions agree with TRBD1. V lost 6 bases to trimming and J lost 5 bases; unmatched junction nucleotides: 7. The germline V gene has CDR1 SNHLY and CDR2 FYNNEI. There are 14 residues in the CDR3. Looking up the rest from reference TRBV2 and TRBJ2-1 gives the full variable domain: EPEVTQTPSHQVTQMGQEVILRCVPISNHLYFYWYRQILGQKVEFLVSFYNNEISEKSEIFDDQFSVERPDGSNFTLKIRSTKLEDSAMYFCASRVNRGDNEQFFGPGTRLTVL.

This clone was seen only a few times. The junction does not match germline at one end; this may be a read error. The chain employs TRBV6-4 and TRBJ1-1; D unclear. The CDR3 totals 13 residues. Germline CDR1 reads MRHNA; CDR2 reads SNTAGT. The CDR3 nucleotides are TGTCCCAGCATCGCGCCGGCAACAAGAGAAGCTTTCTTT. This gives the protein CPSIAPATREAFF.

This clone was seen many times. J is TRBJ1-5 and V is TRBV3-1; D is unresolved. CDR1 is LGHDT and CDR2 is YNNKEL in the germline V gene (reference sequence). Trimming removed 3 bases from V and 3 bases from J, with 3 bases in between. This CDR3 region has 12 residues. As DNA, the CDR3 is TGTGCCAGCAGCCAGCACAATCAGCCCCAGCATTTT. Translated, it gives CASSQHNQPQHF.

This clone appeared many times. The V call is TRBV6-1, the J call TRBJ1-1; TRBD1 matches 8 bases. The germline V gene has CDR1 MNHNS and CDR2 SASEGT. V lost 5 bases, J lost 3 bases, and 2 bases stayed unmatched. The CDR3 totals 13 residues. In nucleotides, the CDR3 is TGTGCCAGCAGTCGGACAGGGTACACTGAAGCTTTCTTT. The encoded protein is CASSRTGYTEAFF.

This chain uses TRBV18 with TRBJ1-6; no clear D. V lost 2 bases to trimming and J lost 8 bases, with 13 bases between them. The CDR3 is 15 amino acids. Germline V gene sequence: CDR1 KGHSH, CDR2 LQKENI. CDR3 nucleotides: TGTGCCAGCTCACCAGACCCGGGCCTGGATTCACCCCTCCACTTT. This sequence encodes CASSPDPGLDSPLHF. The entire variable domain, with the rest obtained from reference TRBV18 and TRBJ1-6, is as follows: NAGVMQNPRHLVRRRGQEARLRCSPMKGHSHVYWYRQLPEEGLKFMVYLQKENIIDESGMPKERFSAEFPKEGPSILRIQQVVRGDSAAYFCASSPDPGLDSPLHFGNGTRLTVT.

This clone was seen ten or more times. This chain connects TRBV3-1 to TRBJ2-1; TRBD1 matches 9 bases. Per germline, CDR1 LGHDT and CDR2 YNNKEL (reference sequence). V shed 2 bases and J 7 bases; nucleotides not matched to a gene: 6. This CDR3 spans 15 amino acids. Here the CDR3 reads CASSQSGTGKNEQFF. DNA of the CDR3: TGTGCCAGCAGCCAAAGCGGGACAGGGAAAAATGAGCAGTTCTTC.

This clone was recorded many times. This rearrangement joins TRBV6-1 to TRBJ1-3; D is unclear. This CDR3 has 15 residues. V lost 3 bases to trimming and J lost 0 bases, with 9 bases between them. Germline values: CDR1 MNHNS, CDR2 SASEGT. CDR3 nucleotide sequence: TGTGCCAGCAGTGAGTCAGAACCCTCTGGAAACACCATATATTTT. Translating it yields CASSESEPSGNTIYF.

This clone was seen repeatedly, ten times or more. The gene calls are TRBV20-1 and TRBJ1-1; 8 bases map to TRBD1. The CDR3 loop spans 15 amino acids. Germline trimming cut 3 bases from V and 2 bases from J; bases unmatched to any gene: 8. CDR1 and CDR2 (germline): DFQATT, SNEGSKA (reference sequence). CDR3 amino acids: CSASGQGAVNTEAFF. CDR3 DNA: TGCAGTGCTAGCGGTCAGGGGGCAGTTAACACTGAAGCTTTCTTT.

This clone was counted many times. The chain links TRBV7-8 to TRBJ1-1, with a weak D call TRBD1 (5 bases). The germline V and J ends were trimmed by 5 bases and 1 base, with 14 bases remaining between them. Germline CDR1 is SGHVS and CDR2 is FQNEAQ. The CDR3 is 15 amino acids. CDR3 residues: CASSERRDRNTEAFF. CDR3 DNA: TGTGCCAGCAGCGAACGTCGGGACCGGAACACTGAAGCTTTCTTT.

This clone was seen a handful of times. The chain recombines TRBV19 with TRBJ1-3, with TRBD1 identical over 7 bases. Germline CDR1 is LNHDA and CDR2 is SQIVND (reference sequence). J lost 0 bases, V lost 2 bases, and 1 base had no gene match. The CDR3 runs to 15 residues. CDR3 DNA: TGTGCCAGTAGTATACAGGGGGACTCTGGAAACACCATATATTTT. This encodes CASSIQGDSGNTIYF.

This clone was seen repeatedly, ten times or more. This rearrangement joins TRBV27 to TRBJ1-1, with 7 nucleotides matching TRBD1. The CDR3 covers 14 residues. CDR1 is MNHEY, CDR2 SMNVEV, per germline (reference sequence). V lost 5 bases and J lost 5; bases outside the gene matches: 8. CDR3 region: CASSPQGWFTEAFF. The CDR3 DNA reads as TGTGCCAGCAGTCCACAGGGGTGGTTTACTGAAGCTTTCTTT.

This chain joins TRBV6-6 and TRBJ2-3; TRBD2 aligns across 8 bases. CDR1 and CDR2 from the germline V gene are MNHNY and SVGAGI (reference sequence). The CDR3 has 15 amino acids. V trimming: 0 bases; J trimming: 7 bases; junction bases outside the gene matches: 6. This CDR3 reads CASSYSGRGANTQYF. The DNA for the CDR3 is TGTGCCAGCAGTTACTCGGGGCGGGGGGCGAATACGCAGTATTTT.

This clone was counted ten times or more. The chain couples TRBV7-6 to TRBJ1-2; the match to TRBD1 covers 10 bases. After removal of 1 base from V and 4 bases from J, the junction contained 3 bases not matched to a gene. The CDR3 is 15 amino acids. CDR1 SGHVS and CDR2 FNYEAQ come from the germline V gene. As DNA, the CDR3 is TGTGCCAGCAGCTTAGTCGGGACAGGGGTCTATGGCTACACCTTC. Protein product: CASSLVGTGVYGYTF. Using reference TRBV7-6 and TRBJ1-2 for the parts outside the CDR3, the full variable domain is GAGVSQSPRYKVTKRGQDVALRCDPISGHVSLYWYRQALGQGPEFLTYFNYEAQQDKSGLPNDRFSAERPEGSISTLTIQRTEQRDSAMYRCASSLVGTGVYGYTFGSGTRLTVV.

This clone was picked up one time. The rearrangement uses TRBV7-9 and TRBJ2-1; D ambiguous. The germline V and J ends were trimmed by 5 bases and 8 bases, with 16 bases remaining between them. The CDR3 has 14 amino acids. Looked up from germline, CDR1 is SEHNR and CDR2 is FQNEAQ (reference sequence). CDR3 loop: CASSPVFLADEQFF. DNA of the CDR3: TGTGCCAGCAGCCCCGTTTTTTTGGCAGATGAGCAGTTCTTC.

Ten or more counts support this clone. The chain carries TRBV20-1 and TRBJ1-2, with D possibly matching TRBD1 (5 bases). Germline-derived CDR1 and CDR2 are DFQATT and SNEGSKA (reference sequence). Trimming took 1 base from V and 4 from J, leaving 13 bases between them. The CDR3 covers 14 residues. The CDR3 reads CSARVGGGAYGYTF. The CDR3 region has the DNA TGCAGTGCTAGAGTGGGCGGGGGAGCCTATGGCTACACCTTC.

This clone was picked up a small number of times. The V call is TRBV28, the J call TRBJ2-3; D remains unclear. This CDR3 has 15 amino acids. CDR1 MDHEN and CDR2 SYDVKM come from the germline V gene. The V gene lost 3 bases and the J gene lost 4 bases, with 14 bases spanning the gap. The CDR3 loop is CASSFQRWAADTQYF. The CDR3 DNA is TGTGCCAGCAGTTTCCAACGGTGGGCTGCAGATACGCAGTATTTT.

This clone was counted ten times or more. The chain joins TRBV7-9 to TRBJ2-7; TRBD2 is a possible D gene (5 bases). V lost 3 bases and J lost 3, with 12 bases in between. The CDR3 consists of 14 residues. Germline V gene data show CDR1 as SEHNR and CDR2 as FQNEAQ (reference sequence). This CDR3 reads CASSFGGLDYEQYF. DNA of the CDR3: TGTGCCAGCAGCTTCGGCGGACTGGACTACGAGCAGTACTTC.

This clone was observed at least ten times. As DNA, the CDR3 is TGTGCCAGCAGCTTGCGGAGTCTAGGGGACGAGCAGTACTTC. This gives the protein CASSLRSLGDEQYF. This chain joins TRBV5-5 and TRBJ2-7, with D possibly matching TRBD1 (5 bases). The CDR3 consists of 14 residues. Trimming took 1 base from V and 5 from J, leaving 13 bases between them. CDR1 is SGHKS and CDR2 is YYEKEE in the germline V gene (reference sequence).